This T cell receptor (beta chain) was identified during a study of cytomegalovirus exposure and HLA in healthy donors. Study-level information: Both the 95 to 150 validation repertoires and the approximately 700 first-cohort repertoires used the same platform, as reported by a later analysis. Broader study findings: Accounts indicate the classifier identified cytomegalovirus status with strong specificity and sensitivity. Researchers reported that a few CMV-associated chains were confirmed in vitro as CMV antigen-specific.

The table came from immunoSEQ multiplex PCR; TCRdb's copy has only in-frame clones and leaves some out. The sample holds some 340,000 clones, around 90% seen once. About this clone itself: Its antigen is currently unknown.

The CDR3 covers 17 residues. V lost 6 bases and J lost 6; bases outside the gene matches: 17. CDR1 and CDR2 (germline): MDHEN, SYDVKM. Source material: PBMCs. This TCR was recovered from a woman in her 30s in good health and CMV-seropositive. This sequence joins TRBV28 and TRBJ2-1, with 7 bases matching TRBD2. The CDR3 here is CASSRHTGLVGGNEQFF. CDR3 in DNA: TGTGCCAGCAGCCGTCACACCGGACTAGTCGGAGGCAATGAGCAGTTCTTC.